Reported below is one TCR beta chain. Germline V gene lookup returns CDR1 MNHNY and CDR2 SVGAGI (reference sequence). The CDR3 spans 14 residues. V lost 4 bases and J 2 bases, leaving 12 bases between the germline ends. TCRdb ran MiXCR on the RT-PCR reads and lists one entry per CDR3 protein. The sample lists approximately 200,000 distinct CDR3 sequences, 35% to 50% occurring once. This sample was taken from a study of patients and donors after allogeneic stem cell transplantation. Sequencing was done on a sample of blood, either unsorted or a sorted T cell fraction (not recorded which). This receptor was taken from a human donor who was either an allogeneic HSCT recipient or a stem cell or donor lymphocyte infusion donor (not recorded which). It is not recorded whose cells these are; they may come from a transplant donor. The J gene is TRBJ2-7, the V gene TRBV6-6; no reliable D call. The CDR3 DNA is TGTGCCAGCAGTTGGGAACTTCCAACCTACGAGCAGTACTTC. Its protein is CASSWELPTYEQYF.